This T cell receptor (beta chain) was captured in a study of T-cell reconstitution after alpha-beta-depleted transplantation in children. The TCRbeta library was prepared with unique molecular identifiers. TCRdb ran MiXCR on the PCR reads and lists one entry per CDR3 protein. In the table there are about 200,000 distinct CDR3 sequences, 6.6% of which are singletons. This clonotype was observed at least ten times. The germline V gene has CDR1 MDHEN and CDR2 SYDVKM. With 4 bases clipped from V and 4 bases from J, the junction kept 9 bases outside the gene matches. This CDR3 spans 16 amino acids. The TCR was taken from a boy aged 2 to 10 with acute lymphoblastic leukemia, due to receive a stem cell transplant. V usage is TRBV28 and J usage is TRBJ2-1, with TRBD2 matching 8 bases. Sequenced here: PBMCs, sampled before TCRalphabeta/CD19-depleted stem cell transplant. The CDR3 DNA is TGTGCCAGCAGTTCCACTTTAGCGGGGACTTACAATGAGCAGTTCTTC. Its protein product is CASSSTLAGTYNEQFF. Full variable domain (outside the CDR3, taken from reference TRBV28 and TRBJ2-1): DVKVTQSSRYLVKRTGEKVFLECVQDMDHENMFWYRQDPGLGLRLIYFSYDVKMKEKGDIPEGYSVSREKKERFSLILESASTNQTSMYLCASSSTLAGTYNEQFFGPGTRLTVL.